The rows below give T cell receptor beta chains drawn from one sample of a study of blood T cell repertoires in COVID-19. Only in-frame clones appear in the TCRdb table, and some are missing; sequencing was by immunoSEQ multiplex PCR. The table lists under 95,000 clones, 65% to 90% of them singletons. Material: peripheral blood. The origin of the receptors is a woman aged 80 or over with acute or convalescent COVID-19. CDR3s leave out the opening cysteine and the closing phenylalanine or tryptophan. D genes are given only for firm matches. Rows give clone size only sometimes, using once, few, many, or a class for an expanded clone.

CDR3aa | v_gene | d_gene | j_gene | abundance
ASSPVVPYGYT | TRBV18 | NA | TRBJ1-2 | NA
ASSQNPVTSEETQY | TRBV4-1 | TRBD2 | TRBJ2-5 | NA
ASSPRLAGAYNEQF | TRBV11-3 | TRBD2 | TRBJ2-1 | NA
ASSSGQYNSPLH | TRBV6-5 | NA | TRBJ1-6 | NA
ASSFLPTTGSEKLF | TRBV6-5 | TRBD1 | TRBJ1-4 | NA
ASSNGTGVFGGSYGYT | TRBV18 | TRBD1 | TRBJ1-2 | NA
ASSLAGGKETQY | TRBV5-1 | TRBD2 | TRBJ2-5 | NA
ASSRLRGELF | TRBV11-2 | NA | TRBJ2-2 | NA
ASSPSQGLHNEQF | TRBV18 | TRBD1 | TRBJ2-1 | NA
ASSSRQGMGQPQH | TRBV6-5 | TRBD1 | TRBJ1-5 | NA
ASGVGLAYEQY | TRBV7-2 | NA | TRBJ2-7 | NA
ASSPGTGKLGTEAF | TRBV11-3 | TRBD1 | TRBJ1-1 | once
ASSLSQGDYEQY | TRBV5-4 | TRBD1 | TRBJ2-7 | few
ASSLEGDREPQH | TRBV3-1/TRBV3-2 | TRBD1 | TRBJ1-5 | NA
ASSLTPLADKNTEAF | TRBV5-7 | NA | TRBJ1-1 | NA
ASSNYDRVHSPLH | TRBV21-1 | NA | TRBJ1-6 | few
ASGLTGFGNTIY | TRBV12-5 | NA | TRBJ1-3 | NA
ASSTGGKNTEAF | TRBV9 | NA | TRBJ1-1 | NA
ASSYSTASSGNTIY | TRBV6-5 | NA | TRBJ1-3 | NA
ASSEAGAYSNQPQH | TRBV6-1 | NA | TRBJ1-5 | NA
ASSSPGGHQPQH | TRBV6-6 | NA | TRBJ1-5 | NA
ASSSGDEQY | TRBV28 | NA | TRBJ2-7 | once
ASRPRGITDTQY | TRBV5-1 | NA | TRBJ2-3 | NA
ASSHPGVRYEQY | TRBV4-2 | NA | TRBJ2-7 | NA
ASSDNTPGELF | TRBV3-1/TRBV3-2 | NA | TRBJ2-2 | NA
ASSGPITDTQY | TRBV5-1 | NA | TRBJ2-3 | NA
SASVLAGGSGQY | TRBV20-1 | TRBD2 | TRBJ2-7 | NA
ASSLGPGGRNSPLH | TRBV5-4 | NA | TRBJ1-6 | NA
ATSDPGTTLGDTQY | TRBV24-1 | TRBD2 | TRBJ2-3 | NA
ASTPRAGPNEQF | TRBV19 | NA | TRBJ2-1 | NA
ATSRDASGIGLNEKLF | TRBV15 | NA | TRBJ1-4 | NA
ASSPHPRLGGYEQY | TRBV7-9 | NA | TRBJ2-7 | NA
ASTTGLGNTIY | TRBV19 | NA | TRBJ1-3 | NA
ASSASYEQY | TRBV12-3/TRBV12-4 | NA | TRBJ2-7 | NA
ASSQERRANTGELF | TRBV4-1 | NA | TRBJ2-2 | few
ASSKGTAEGNTIY | TRBV5-4 | TRBD1 | TRBJ1-3 | NA
ASSRGGTSSYNEQF | TRBV11-2 | TRBD2 | TRBJ2-1 | NA
ASSSSGTGFLTEAF | TRBV28 | TRBD1 | TRBJ1-1 | NA
ASIGGRETQY | TRBV2 | NA | TRBJ2-5 | NA
ASSPLRDRGTEAF | TRBV5-4 | TRBD1 | TRBJ1-1 | NA
ASSLGQGQKKLF | TRBV5-1 | NA | TRBJ1-4 | NA
ASSSPDRGPNSPLH | TRBV7-9 | TRBD1 | TRBJ1-6 | NA
ASIGTGGGYEQY | TRBV19 | TRBD1 | TRBJ2-7 | NA
ASGPSVYSSYNEQF | TRBV7-2 | NA | TRBJ2-1 | NA